Below, one TCR beta chain is given with its context. These data come from a study of blood T cell repertoires in COVID-19. The overall study: Some COVID-19 samples were acute and others convalescent; all came from the United States, Italy and Spain.

Authors' data handling: Amplification with reference gene primers provided the estimates of nucleated cell counts. The table came from immunoSEQ multiplex PCR; TCRdb's copy has only in-frame clones and leaves some out. The V and J calls and clone size are taken from that table; D and trimming were inferred from the DNA. The table lists around 260,000 clones, more than 85% of them singletons. This clonotype was sampled from a person aged 18-30 years with COVID-19, enrolled during active disease. Sequencing was carried out using peripheral blood.

DNA of the CDR3: TGCGCCAGCAGCCTAGACACCGGAGGAAACGAGCAGTACTTC. Its translation is CASSLDTGGNEQYF. The chain couples TRBV5-1 to TRBJ2-7, with D possibly TRBD2 on 5 matching bases. Looked up from germline, CDR1 is SGHRS and CDR2 is YFSETQ. CDR3 length: 14 amino acids. The V and J ends lost 4 bases and 5 bases respectively, with 16 bases between them.